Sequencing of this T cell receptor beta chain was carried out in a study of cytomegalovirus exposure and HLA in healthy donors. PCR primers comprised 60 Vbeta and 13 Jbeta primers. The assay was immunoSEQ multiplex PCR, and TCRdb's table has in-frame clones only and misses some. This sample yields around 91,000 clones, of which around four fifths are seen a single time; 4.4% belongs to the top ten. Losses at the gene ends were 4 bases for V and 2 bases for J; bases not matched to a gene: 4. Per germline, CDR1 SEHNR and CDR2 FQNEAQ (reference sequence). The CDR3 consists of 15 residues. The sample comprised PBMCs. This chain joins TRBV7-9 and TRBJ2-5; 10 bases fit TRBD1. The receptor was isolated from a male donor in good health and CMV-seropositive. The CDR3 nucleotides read TGTGCCAGCAGCTGGACAGGGGGGTTTCAAGAGACCCAGTACTTC. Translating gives CASSWTGGFQETQYF.